This paragraph reports one T cell receptor (beta chain). The record originates from a study of OX40 agonist ivuxolimab in advanced cancers. The method was immunoSEQ multiplex PCR; TCRdb's version includes in-frame clones alone and lacks a portion of them. The table shows roughly 79,000 clones, with approximately 84% occurring only once. Trimming took 4 bases from V and 6 from J, leaving 13 bases between them. In germline, CDR1 is LNHDA, CDR2 SQIVND (reference sequence). CDR3 length: 14 amino acids. The sequences come from CD4+ or CD8+ T cells sorted from blood, collected in a trial of the OX40 agonist ivuxolimab. This TCR came from an adult with an advanced solid tumor such as melanoma, head and neck, liver or kidney cancer. The rearrangement links TRBV19 to TRBJ2-1, with a possible D match to TRBD2 (6 bases). The CDR3 is CASSTKDGGNEQFF. DNA for the CDR3: TGTGCCAGTAGTACTAAGGACGGGGGCAATGAGCAGTTCTTC.